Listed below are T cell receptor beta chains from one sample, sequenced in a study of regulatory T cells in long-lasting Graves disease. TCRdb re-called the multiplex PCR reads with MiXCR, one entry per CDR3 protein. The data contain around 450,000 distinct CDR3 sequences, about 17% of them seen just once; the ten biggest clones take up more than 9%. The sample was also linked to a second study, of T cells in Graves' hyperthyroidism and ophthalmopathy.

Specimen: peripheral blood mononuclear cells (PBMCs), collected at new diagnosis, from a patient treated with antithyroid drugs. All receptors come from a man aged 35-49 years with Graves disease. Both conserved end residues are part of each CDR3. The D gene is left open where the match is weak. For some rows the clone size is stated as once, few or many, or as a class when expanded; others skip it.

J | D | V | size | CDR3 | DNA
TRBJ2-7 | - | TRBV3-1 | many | CASSHVGVYEQYF | TGTGCCAGCAGCCACGTTGGTGTTTACGAGCAGTACTTC
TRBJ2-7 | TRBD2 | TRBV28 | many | CASSPRLAESSYEQYF | TGTGCCAGCAGTCCGCGACTAGCGGAGAGCTCCTACGAGCAGTACTTC
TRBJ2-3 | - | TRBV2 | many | CASSAVVTQYF | TGTGCCAGCAGTGCAGTGGTTACGCAGTATTTT
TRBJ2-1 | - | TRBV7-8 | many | CASSLRGRGFFEQFF | TGTGCCAGCAGCTTAAGGGGGAGGGGGTTTTTTGAGCAGTTCTTC
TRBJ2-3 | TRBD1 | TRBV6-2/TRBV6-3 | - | CASSYKGASDTQYF | TGTGCCAGCAGTTATAAGGGGGCTTCGGATACGCAGTATTTT
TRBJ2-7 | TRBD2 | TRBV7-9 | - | CASSSGALAGEGYEQYF | TGTGCCAGCAGCTCGGGAGCACTAGCGGGGGAGGGCTACGAGCAGTACTTC
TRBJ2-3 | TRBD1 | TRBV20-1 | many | CSDGYRGSDTQYF | TGCAGTGACGGTTACAGGGGTTCGGATACGCAGTATTTT
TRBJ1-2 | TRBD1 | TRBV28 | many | CASSSRWTGDYGYTF | TGTGCCAGCAGTTCCCGTTGGACAGGGGACTATGGCTACACCTTC
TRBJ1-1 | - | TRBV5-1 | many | CASSLEGLVPNTEAFF | TGCGCCAGCAGCTTGGAAGGTTTAGTCCCGAACACTGAAGCTTTCTTT
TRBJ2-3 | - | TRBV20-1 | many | CSAGLLNTQYF | TGCAGTGCGGGCTTGTTGAACACGCAGTATTTT
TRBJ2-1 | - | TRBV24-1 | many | CATSDFSEQFF | TGTGCCACCAGTGATTTTAGTGAGCAGTTCTTC
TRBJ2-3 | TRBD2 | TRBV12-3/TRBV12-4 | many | CASSIGTSGSTDTQYF | TGTGCCAGCAGTATCGGGACTAGCGGAAGCACAGATACGCAGTATTTT
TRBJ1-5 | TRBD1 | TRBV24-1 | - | CATSETGGGQPQHF | TGTGCCACCAGTGAAACAGGGGGCGGTCAGCCCCAGCATTTT
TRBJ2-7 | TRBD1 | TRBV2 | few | CASRGTGTGGSYEQYF | TGTGCCAGCAGAGGCACCGGGACAGGGGGGTCCTACGAGCAGTACTTC
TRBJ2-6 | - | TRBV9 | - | CASSVGVGANVLTF | TGTGCCAGCAGCGTAGGGGTTGGGGCCAACGTCCTGACTTTC
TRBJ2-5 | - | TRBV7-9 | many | CASSRVLEGQETQYF | TGTGCCAGCAGCCGGGTTTTGGAGGGCCAAGAGACCCAGTACTTC